The present T cell receptor (beta chain) was sequenced within a study of CD8+CD57+ T cells in acquired aplastic anemia. Looking at the study overall: DNA recovered from sorted CD4+ and CD8+ cells had a mean of about 3.5 ug. Healthy donors yielded around 10 million CD4+ cell reads on average. Findings and limits, study-wide: Patients shared 25 to 35 CD8+ CDR3 sequences with controls.

Comments on this clonotype: The antigen remains unidentified.

This CDR3 contains 17 residues. The V gene end was trimmed by 6 bases and the J gene end by 5 bases; junction bases not matched to a gene: 11. CDR1 is SGHDT and CDR2 is YYEEEE in the germline V gene. Investigators profiled TCR beta VDJ and CDR3 from genomic DNA template. TCRdb independently ran MiXCR on the reads; one entry per CDR3 protein. Among some 220,000 distinct CDR3 sequences, around 32% were seen once, and the ten largest hold around 1.1%. Sample: sorted CD4+, CD8+, or CD8+CD57+ T cells (not recorded which) from PBMCs. The J gene is TRBJ2-5, the V gene TRBV5-6; TRBD2 agrees at 15 bases. The sequence was collected from a human donor in good health, serving as a control. CDR3 sequence reads: CASTGLAGGLIMETQYF. Written as DNA, the CDR3 is TGTGCCAGCACCGGACTAGCGGGGGGGCTTATTATGGAGACCCAGTACTTC. Filled out from reference TRBV5-6 and TRBJ2-5, the complete variable domain reads DAGVTQSPTHLIKTRGQQVTLRCSPKSGHDTVSWYQQALGQGPQFIFQYYEEEERQRGNFPDRFSGHQFPNYSSELNVNALLLGDSALYLCASTGLAGGLIMETQYFGPGTRLLVL.